The 7 T cell receptor beta chains reported below all come from one sample, sequenced in a study of human T cells and chemical hapten exposure. Noted time point: patch test 2, 6 weeks after DPC sensitization. Treatment denoted: therapeutic diphenylcyclopropenone sensitization with weekly scalp DPC. TCRdb called the RACE reads again in MiXCR, with one record for every CDR3 protein. The sample consists of tens of thousands of distinct CDR3 sequences, 10% of them appearing once. The sample was whole blood, taken in connection with sensitization to the hapten diphenylcyclopropenone (DPC). Receptors were obtained from a woman aged 50 to 60 with alopecia areata. Some clones in this sample may be carry-over from other donors' samples.

V gene TRBV20-1 combines with J gene TRBJ2-7; 11 bases are shared with TRBD2. V shed 5 bases and J 6 bases; nucleotides not matched to a gene: 9. This CDR3 has 14 amino acids. Germline CDR1 DFQATT, CDR2 SNEGSKA (reference sequence). CDR3 sequence (DNA): TGCAGTGCTGGGGTAGCGGGAGGGCCCGGCGAGCAGTACTTC. It codes for CSAGVAGGPGEQYF.

The rearrangement joins TRBV7-2 to TRBJ1-2; D remains ambiguous. This CDR3 has 15 residues. V shed 5 bases and J shed 3 bases, with 16 bases lying between them. Germline CDR1 and CDR2: SGHTA and FQGNSA. The CDR3, as DNA: TGTGCCAGCAGCCTCCTGGGGATGCTGGACTATGGCTACACCTTC. Translating gives CASSLLGMLDYGYTF.

This clonotype was observed a few times. V usage is TRBV29-1 and J usage is TRBJ2-1, with TRBD1 matching 11 bases. V was clipped by 2 bases and J by 12 bases; unmatched bases: 12. The CDR3 spans 15 residues. Germline V lookup: CDR1 SQVTM, CDR2 ANQGSEA. The CDR3 protein is CSVETGQGVRVAQFF. CDR3 nucleotides: TGCAGCGTTGAAACGGGACAGGGGGTCAGAGTCGCGCAGTTCTTC.

This clonotype was seen repeatedly, ten times or more. The chain couples TRBV6-2 or TRBV6-3 to TRBJ2-5; D is perhaps TRBD1 or TRBD2 (5 bases each). Germline CDR1 reads MNHEY; CDR2 reads SVGEGT. The CDR3 sequence is 13 residues long. Between the trimmed V and J ends, which lost 6 bases and 5 bases, there was a span of 13 bases. The CDR3 DNA sequence: TGTGCCAGCAGGGAACTGGGACGGGAGACCCAGTACTTC. Amino acid sequence: CASRELGRETQYF.

The chain recombines TRBV3-1 with TRBJ2-5; 11 bases are shared with TRBD2. Germline V gene lookup returns CDR1 LGHDT and CDR2 YNNKEL (reference sequence). Unmatched junction bases numbered 4, after V lost 2 bases and J lost 2 bases. The CDR3 is 16 amino acids. CDR3 DNA sequence: TGTGCCAGCAGCCAAATGATAGCGGGAGGGCAAGAGACCCAGTACTTC. Translating it yields CASSQMIAGGQETQYF.

This chain joins TRBV3-1 and TRBJ2-5; 8 bases agree with TRBD2. This CDR3 has 16 residues. Germline V lookup: CDR1 LGHDT, CDR2 YNNKEL (reference sequence). V lost 1 base, J lost 5 bases, and 9 bases stayed unmatched. Here the CDR3 reads CASSQVVTSVAETQYF. The CDR3 coding sequence is TGTGCCAGCAGCCAAGTGGTGACTAGCGTTGCGGAGACCCAGTACTTC.

This clonotype appeared a single time. This could be a read error, since a much larger clone is one nucleotide away. V is TRBV27 and J is TRBJ2-3; tentatively, D is TRBD2 (5 bases). Germline CDR1 MNHEY, CDR2 SMNVEV (reference sequence). This CDR3 is 14 amino acids long. CDR3 DNA sequence: TGTGCCAGCAGTGCAGCGGAGCGCACAGATACGCGGTATTTT. Translation: CASSAAERTDTRYF.